The clone carrying this TCR beta chain showed up just a few times. Clones were sequenced by immunoSEQ multiplex PCR, and TCRdb holds only the in-frame ones, with some missing. The sample shows about 20,000 clones, under 50% of them seen only once. This sample is drawn from a study of graft-versus-host responses after intestinal transplantation. Study summary: Anti-thymocyte globulin served as induction for all recipients, who then took tacrolimus and steroids for 3 to 4 years.

Proliferating responders of the CD3+CD4+ and CD3+CD8+ phenotypes with low CFSE were sorted after the reaction. With 5 bases removed from V and 3 bases from J, the gap between germline ends came to 9 bases. CDR1 is KGHSH and CDR2 is LQKENI in the germline V gene. This CDR3 comprises 13 residues. Study observations and caveats: Recipient-marrow GvH clones were detected, some having first appeared in ileum or blood. Circulating GvH clone levels at their peak were associated with HvG declines (early post-transplant).

The chain uses TRBV18 and TRBJ2-3; D possibly corresponds to TRBD1 (6 bases). This specimen was alloreactive CD4+ T cells from a mixed lymphocyte reaction culture, taken before intestinal transplant. The subset here: CFSE-low proliferating T cells sorted from roughly six-day pre-transplant mixed lymphocyte reaction (GvH or HvG direction). The TCR comes from a human patient who received an intestinal transplant. In DNA, the CDR3 is TGTGCCAGCTCAGGGGGCTCGACAGATACGCAGTATTTT. Protein: CASSGGSTDTQYF. Full variable domain (outside the CDR3, taken from reference TRBV18 and TRBJ2-3): NAGVMQNPRHLVRRRGQEARLRCSPMKGHSHVYWYRQLPEEGLKFMVYLQKENIIDESGMPKERFSAEFPKEGPSILRIQQVVRGDSAAYFCASSGGSTDTQYFGPGTRLTVL.